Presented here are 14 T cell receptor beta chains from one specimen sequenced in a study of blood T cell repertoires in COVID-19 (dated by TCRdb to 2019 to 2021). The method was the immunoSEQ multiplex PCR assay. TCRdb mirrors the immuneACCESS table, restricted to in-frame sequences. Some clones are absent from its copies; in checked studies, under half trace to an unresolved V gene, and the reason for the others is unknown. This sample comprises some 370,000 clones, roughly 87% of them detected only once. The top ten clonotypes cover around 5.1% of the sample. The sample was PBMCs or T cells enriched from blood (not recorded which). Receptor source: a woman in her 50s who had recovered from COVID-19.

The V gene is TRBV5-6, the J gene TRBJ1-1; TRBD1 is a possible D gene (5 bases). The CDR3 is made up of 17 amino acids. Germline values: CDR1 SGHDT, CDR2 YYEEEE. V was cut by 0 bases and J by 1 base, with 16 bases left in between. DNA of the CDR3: TGTGCCAGCAGCTTGGGACCCAGGGATGGATGGAACACTGAAGCTTTCTTT. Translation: CASSLGPRDGWNTEAFF.

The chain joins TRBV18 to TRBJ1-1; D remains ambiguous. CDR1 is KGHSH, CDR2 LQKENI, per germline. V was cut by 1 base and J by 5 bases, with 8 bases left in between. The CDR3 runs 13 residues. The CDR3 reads CASSPQAQTEAFF. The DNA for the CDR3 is TGTGCCAGCTCACCACAAGCCCAAACTGAAGCTTTCTTT.

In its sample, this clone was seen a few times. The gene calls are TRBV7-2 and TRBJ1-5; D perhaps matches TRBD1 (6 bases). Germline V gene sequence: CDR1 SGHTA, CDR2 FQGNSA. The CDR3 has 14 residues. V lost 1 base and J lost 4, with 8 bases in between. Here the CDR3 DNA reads TGTGCCAGCAGCTTAGAGACAGGAAATCAGCCCCAGCATTTT. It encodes CASSLETGNQPQHF.

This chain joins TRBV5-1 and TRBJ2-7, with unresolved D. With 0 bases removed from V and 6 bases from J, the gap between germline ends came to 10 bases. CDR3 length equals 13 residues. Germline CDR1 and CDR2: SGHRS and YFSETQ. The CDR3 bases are TGCGCCAGCAGCTTGGAGTCGACATCCGAGCAGTACTTC. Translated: CASSLESTSEQYF.

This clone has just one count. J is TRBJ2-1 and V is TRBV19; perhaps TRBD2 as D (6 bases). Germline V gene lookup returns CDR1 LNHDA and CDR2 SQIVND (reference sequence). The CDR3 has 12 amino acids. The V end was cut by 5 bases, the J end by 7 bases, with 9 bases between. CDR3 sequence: CASSGRENEQFF. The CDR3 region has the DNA TGTGCCAGTAGTGGTCGGGAGAATGAGCAGTTCTTC.

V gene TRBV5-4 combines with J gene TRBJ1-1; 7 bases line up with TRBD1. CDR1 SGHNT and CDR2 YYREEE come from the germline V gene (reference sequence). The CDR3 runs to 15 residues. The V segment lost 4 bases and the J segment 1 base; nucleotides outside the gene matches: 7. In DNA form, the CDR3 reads TGTGCCAGCAGCGGCCGACAGGGCACGAACACTGAAGCTTTCTTT. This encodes CASSGRQGTNTEAFF.

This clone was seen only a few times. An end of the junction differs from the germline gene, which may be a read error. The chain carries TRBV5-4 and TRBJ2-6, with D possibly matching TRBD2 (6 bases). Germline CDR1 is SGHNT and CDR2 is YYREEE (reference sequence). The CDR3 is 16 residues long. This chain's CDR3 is CASSFPPGAGTNVLTF. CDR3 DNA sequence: TGTGCCAGCAGTTTCCCCCCGGGAGCTGGGACCAACGTCCTGACTTTC.

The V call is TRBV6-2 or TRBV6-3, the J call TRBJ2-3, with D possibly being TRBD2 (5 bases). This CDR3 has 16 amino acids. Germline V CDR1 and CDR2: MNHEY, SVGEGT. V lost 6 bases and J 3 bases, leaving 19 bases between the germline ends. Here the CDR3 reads CASSRDGLIRTDTQYF. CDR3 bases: TGTGCCAGCAGCCGAGACGGACTCATCCGAACAGATACGCAGTATTTT.

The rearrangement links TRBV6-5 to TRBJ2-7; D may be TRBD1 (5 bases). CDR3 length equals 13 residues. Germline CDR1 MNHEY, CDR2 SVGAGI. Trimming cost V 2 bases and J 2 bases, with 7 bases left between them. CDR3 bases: TGTGCCAGCAGTTACACGGACACCTACGAGCAGTACTTC. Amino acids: CASSYTDTYEQYF.

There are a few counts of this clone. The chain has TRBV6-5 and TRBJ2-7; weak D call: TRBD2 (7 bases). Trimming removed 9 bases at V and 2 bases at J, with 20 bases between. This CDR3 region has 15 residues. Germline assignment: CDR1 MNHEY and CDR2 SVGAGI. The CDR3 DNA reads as TGTGCCAGTGCTGTTGGGGGGGGCTCCACCTACGAGCAGTACTTC. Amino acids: CASAVGGGSTYEQYF.

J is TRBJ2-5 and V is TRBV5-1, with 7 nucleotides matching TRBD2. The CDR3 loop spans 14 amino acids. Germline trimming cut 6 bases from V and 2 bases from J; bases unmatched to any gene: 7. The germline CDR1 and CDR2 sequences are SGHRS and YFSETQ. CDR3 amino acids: CASTLAVFQETQYF. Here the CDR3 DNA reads TGCGCCAGCACGCTAGCGGTCTTTCAAGAGACCCAGTACTTC.

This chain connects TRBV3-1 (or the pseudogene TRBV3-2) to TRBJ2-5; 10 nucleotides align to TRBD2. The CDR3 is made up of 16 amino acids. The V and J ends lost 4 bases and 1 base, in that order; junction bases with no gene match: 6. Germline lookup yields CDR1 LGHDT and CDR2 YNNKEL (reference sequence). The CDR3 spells CASSPRLAGTQETQYF. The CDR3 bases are TGTGCCAGCAGCCCAAGACTAGCGGGTACCCAAGAGACCCAGTACTTC.

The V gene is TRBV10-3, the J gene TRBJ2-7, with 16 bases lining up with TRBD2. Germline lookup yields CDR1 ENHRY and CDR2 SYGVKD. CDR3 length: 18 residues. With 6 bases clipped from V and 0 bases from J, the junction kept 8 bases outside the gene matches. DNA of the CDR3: TGTGCCATCAGGGCGGGACTAGCGGGAGGGCCTGGCTCCTACGAGCAGTACTTC. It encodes CAIRAGLAGGPGSYEQYF.

CDR3 sequence: CASSLPDRVSDTEAFF. CDR3 DNA: TGTGCCAGCAGCTTACCTGACAGGGTGAGTGACACTGAAGCTTTCTTT. This chain links TRBV7-9 with TRBJ1-1; TRBD1 matches 7 bases. CDR3 length equals 16 residues. J gave up 3 bases and V 2 bases, and 9 bases lay outside the gene matches. Germline CDR1 is SEHNR and CDR2 is FQNEAQ (reference sequence).